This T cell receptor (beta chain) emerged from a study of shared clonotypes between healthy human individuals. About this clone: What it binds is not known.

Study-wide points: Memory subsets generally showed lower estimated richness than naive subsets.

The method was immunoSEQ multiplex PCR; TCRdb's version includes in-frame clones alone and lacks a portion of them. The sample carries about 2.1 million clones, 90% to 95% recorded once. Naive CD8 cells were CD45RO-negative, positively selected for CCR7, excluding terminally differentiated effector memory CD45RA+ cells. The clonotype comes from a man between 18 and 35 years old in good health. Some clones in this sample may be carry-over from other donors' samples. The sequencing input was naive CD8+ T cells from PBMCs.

CDR3 nucleotides: TGCGCCAGCAGCTTGAATTCTAGGTCCGGAGATACGCAGTATTTT. Translated, it gives CASSLNSRSGDTQYF. The V gene is TRBV5-1, the J gene TRBJ2-3; D is ambiguous. The length of the CDR3 is 15 residues. Between the trimmed V and J ends, which lost 1 base and 5 bases, there was a span of 14 bases. CDR1 and CDR2 (germline): SGHRS, YFSETQ.